The rows below give T cell receptor beta chains drawn from one sample of a study of T cell responses to AZD1222 COVID-19 vaccine. Clones were sequenced by immunoSEQ multiplex PCR, and TCRdb holds only the in-frame ones, with some missing. The data contain around 150,000 clones, about 92% of them singletons. The specimen comprised peripheral blood, sampled 28 days after the second AZD1222 dose. These receptors were obtained from an adult who received the AZD1222 COVID-19 vaccine. CDR3s include the opening cysteine and the closing phenylalanine or tryptophan. Fields, in order: V gene, J gene, D gene, CDR3 protein. The D gene is left open where the match is weak.

TRBV28	TRBJ2-3	TRBD2	CASAGTSGTDTQYF
TRBV18	TRBJ1-6	TRBD1	CASSRDSSYNSPLHF
TRBV5-1	TRBJ2-7	NA	CASRTDVDSYEQYF
TRBV3-1/TRBV3-2	TRBJ2-3	TRBD2	CASSQGTAGGLAPDTQYF
TRBV19	TRBJ1-2	TRBD1	CASRGPGQGNYGYTF
TRBV2	TRBJ1-2	NA	CASSGAVGGVGYTF
TRBV27	TRBJ2-2	NA	CASSWAATGELFF
TRBV6-1	TRBJ2-4	NA	CASSEFKNIQYF
TRBV6-5	TRBJ1-2	TRBD1	CASRQGGSYTF
TRBV5-5	TRBJ2-7	TRBD2	CASSSQPSGRVAYEQYF
TRBV19	TRBJ2-7	TRBD2	CASSIDLAGETYEQYF
TRBV9	TRBJ2-5	NA	CASSVSSNPVETQYF
TRBV10-3	TRBJ2-5	TRBD2	CAISAGLASAPTLTQYF
TRBV6-2/TRBV6-3	TRBJ1-2	NA	CASSTQGRIYTF
TRBV12-5	TRBJ1-1	TRBD1	CASGTGQGNPFMNTEAFF
TRBV11-3	TRBJ1-2	TRBD1	CASRPKTGTNYGYTF
TRBV19	TRBJ1-1	NA	CASSREGRANTEAFF
TRBV19	TRBJ1-5	NA	CASSIEEGYSNQPQHF
TRBV10-2	TRBJ2-3	NA	CASRDPGTDTQYF
TRBV19	TRBJ1-5	NA	CASSIGGRINQPQHF
TRBV3-1/TRBV3-2	TRBJ1-1	NA	CASSLSSGNTEAFF
TRBV2	TRBJ2-1	NA	CASSENMGEKQFF
TRBV9	TRBJ2-7	NA	CASSVGVGGTSYEQYF
TRBV27	TRBJ2-7	TRBD2	CASSRTSGTYEQYF
TRBV7-9	TRBJ1-4	NA	CASSSQGPTNEKLFF
TRBV15	TRBJ2-1	NA	CATSSRGRADEQFF
TRBV24-1	TRBJ2-3	TRBD1	CATRDPGQGADTQYF
TRBV14	TRBJ2-1	NA	CASSPGVEQFF
TRBV7-9	TRBJ1-1	NA	CASSTGTYTEAFF
TRBV7-9	TRBJ1-5	NA	CASSSVGDWPQHF
TRBV11-3	TRBJ2-5	NA	CASSLSLAETQYF
TRBV7-9	TRBJ2-3	NA	CASSLDSPGEADTQYF
TRBV5-5	TRBJ2-1	NA	CASSWRDWSYNEQFF
TRBV28	TRBJ2-1	TRBD2	CASSLGAGGSNEQFF
TRBV7-2	TRBJ1-5	TRBD1	CASRTGNNQPQHF
TRBV5-4	TRBJ2-1	NA	CASSYTWGEQFF
TRBV24-1	TRBJ2-1	NA	CATRGAGHSYNEQFF
TRBV7-9	TRBJ2-7	NA	CASSPTGFSYEQYF
TRBV28	TRBJ1-1	NA	CASSLWGGDTEAFF
TRBV3-1/TRBV3-2	TRBJ2-7	TRBD1	CASSQPGQGTYEQYF
TRBV15	TRBJ2-1	NA	CATSRDRAPSYNEQFF
TRBV29-1	TRBJ2-1	TRBD2	CSAGLAHWGEQFF